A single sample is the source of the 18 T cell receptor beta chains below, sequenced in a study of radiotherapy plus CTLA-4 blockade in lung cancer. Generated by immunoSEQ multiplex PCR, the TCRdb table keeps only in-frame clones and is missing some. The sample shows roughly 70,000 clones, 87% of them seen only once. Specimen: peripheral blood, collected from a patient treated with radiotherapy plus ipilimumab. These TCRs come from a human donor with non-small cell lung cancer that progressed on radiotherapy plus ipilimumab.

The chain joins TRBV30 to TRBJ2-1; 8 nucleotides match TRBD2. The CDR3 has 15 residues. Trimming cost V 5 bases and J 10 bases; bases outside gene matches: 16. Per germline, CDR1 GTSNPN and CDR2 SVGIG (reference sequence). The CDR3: CAWGATGTRLGEQFF. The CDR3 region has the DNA TGTGCCTGGGGGGCTACCGGGACTAGATTGGGGGAGCAGTTCTTC.

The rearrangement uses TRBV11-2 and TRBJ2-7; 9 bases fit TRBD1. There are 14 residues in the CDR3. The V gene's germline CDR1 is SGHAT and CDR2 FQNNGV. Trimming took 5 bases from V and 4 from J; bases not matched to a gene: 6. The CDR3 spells CASSPGTGRYEQYF. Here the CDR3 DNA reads TGTGCCAGCAGCCCCGGGACAGGGCGGTACGAGCAGTACTTC.

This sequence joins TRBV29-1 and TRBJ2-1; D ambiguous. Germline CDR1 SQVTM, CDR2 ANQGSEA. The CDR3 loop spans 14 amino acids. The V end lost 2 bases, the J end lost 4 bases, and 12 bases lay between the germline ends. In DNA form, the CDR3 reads TGCAGCGTTGAAATCCAGAATTATTACAATGAGCAGTTCTTC. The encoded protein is CSVEIQNYYNEQFF.

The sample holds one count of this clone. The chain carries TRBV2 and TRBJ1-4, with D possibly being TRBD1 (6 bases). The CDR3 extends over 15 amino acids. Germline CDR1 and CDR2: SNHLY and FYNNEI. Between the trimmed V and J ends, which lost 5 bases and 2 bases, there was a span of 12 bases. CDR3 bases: TGTGCCAGCAGTTCAGGGGTCGTTACTAATGAAAAACTGTTTTTT. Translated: CASSSGVVTNEKLFF.

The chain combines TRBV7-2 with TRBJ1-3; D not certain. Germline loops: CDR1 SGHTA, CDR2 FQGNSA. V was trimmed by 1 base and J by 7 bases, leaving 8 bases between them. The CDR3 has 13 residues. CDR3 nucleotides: TGTGCCAGCAGCTTAGGGGCGGGCAACACCATATATTTT. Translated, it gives CASSLGAGNTIYF. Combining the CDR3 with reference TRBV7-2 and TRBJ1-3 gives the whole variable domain GAGVSQSPSNKVTEKGKDVELRCDPISGHTALYWYRQSLGQGLEFLIYFQGNSAPDKSGLPSDRFSAERTGGSVSTLTIQRTQQEDSAVYLCASSLGAGNTIYFGEGSWLTVV.

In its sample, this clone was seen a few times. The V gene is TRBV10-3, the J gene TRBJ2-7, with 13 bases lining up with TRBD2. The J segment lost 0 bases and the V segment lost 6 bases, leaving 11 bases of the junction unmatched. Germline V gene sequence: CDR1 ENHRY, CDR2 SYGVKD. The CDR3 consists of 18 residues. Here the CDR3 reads CAISALAGGRSSSYEQYF. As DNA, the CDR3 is TGTGCCATCAGCGCACTAGCGGGAGGGAGGAGCAGCTCCTACGAGCAGTACTTC.

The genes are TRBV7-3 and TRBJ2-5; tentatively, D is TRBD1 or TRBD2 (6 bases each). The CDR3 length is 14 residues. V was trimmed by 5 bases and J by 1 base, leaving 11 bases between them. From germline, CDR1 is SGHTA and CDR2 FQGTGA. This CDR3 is CASSKGGLQETQYF. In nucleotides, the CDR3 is TGTGCCAGCAGCAAGGGGGGTCTCCAAGAGACCCAGTACTTC.

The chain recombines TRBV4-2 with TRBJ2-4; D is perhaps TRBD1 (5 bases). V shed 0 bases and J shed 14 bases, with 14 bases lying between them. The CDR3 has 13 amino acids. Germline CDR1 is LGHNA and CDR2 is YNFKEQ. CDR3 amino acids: CASSQDLADTKYF. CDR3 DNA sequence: TGTGCCAGCAGCCAAGATCTCGCGGACACGAAGTACTTC.

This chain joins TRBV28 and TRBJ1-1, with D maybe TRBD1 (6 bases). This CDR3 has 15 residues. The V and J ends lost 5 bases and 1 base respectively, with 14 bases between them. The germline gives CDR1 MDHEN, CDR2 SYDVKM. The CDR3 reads CASSEGGSRNTEAFF. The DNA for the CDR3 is TGTGCCAGCAGTGAGGGGGGCAGTAGGAACACTGAAGCTTTCTTT.

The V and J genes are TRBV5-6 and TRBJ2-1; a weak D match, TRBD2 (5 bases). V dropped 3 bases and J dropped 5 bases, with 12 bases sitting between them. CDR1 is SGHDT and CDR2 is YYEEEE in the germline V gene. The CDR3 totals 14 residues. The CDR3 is CASSWGAENNEQFF. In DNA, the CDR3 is TGTGCCAGCAGCTGGGGAGCGGAAAACAATGAGCAGTTCTTC. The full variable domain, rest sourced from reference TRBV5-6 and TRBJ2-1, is DAGVTQSPTHLIKTRGQQVTLRCSPKSGHDTVSWYQQALGQGPQFIFQYYEEEERQRGNFPDRFSGHQFPNYSSELNVNALLLGDSALYLCASSWGAENNEQFFGPGTRLTVL.

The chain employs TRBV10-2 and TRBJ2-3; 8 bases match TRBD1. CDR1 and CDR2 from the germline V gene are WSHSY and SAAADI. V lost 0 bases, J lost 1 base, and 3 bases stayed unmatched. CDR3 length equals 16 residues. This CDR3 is CASSESTTGGTDTQYF. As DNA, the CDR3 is TGCGCCAGCAGTGAGTCTACGACAGGGGGCACAGATACGCAGTATTTT.

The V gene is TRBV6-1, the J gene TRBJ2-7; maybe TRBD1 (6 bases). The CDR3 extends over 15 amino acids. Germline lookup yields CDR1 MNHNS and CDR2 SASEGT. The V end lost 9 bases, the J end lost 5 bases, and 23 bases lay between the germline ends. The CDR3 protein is CASVRWPGTQDEQYV. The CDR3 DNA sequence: TGTGCCAGTGTAAGATGGCCCGGGACACAGGACGAGCAGTACGTC.

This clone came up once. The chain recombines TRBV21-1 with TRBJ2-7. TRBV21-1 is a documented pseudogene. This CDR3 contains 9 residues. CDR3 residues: CASRTPQYF. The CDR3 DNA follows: TGTGCCAGCAGAACCCCCCAGTACTTC.

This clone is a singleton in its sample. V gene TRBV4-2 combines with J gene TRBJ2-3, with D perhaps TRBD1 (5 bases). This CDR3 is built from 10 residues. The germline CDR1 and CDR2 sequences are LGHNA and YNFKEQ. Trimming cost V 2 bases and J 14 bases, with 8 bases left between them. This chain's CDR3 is CASSQPTGYF. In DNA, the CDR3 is TGTGCCAGCAGCCAACCCACAGGGTATTTT.

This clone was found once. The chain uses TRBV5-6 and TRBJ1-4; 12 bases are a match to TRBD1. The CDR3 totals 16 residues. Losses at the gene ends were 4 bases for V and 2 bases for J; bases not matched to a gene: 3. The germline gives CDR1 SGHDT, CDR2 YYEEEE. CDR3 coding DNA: TGTGCCAGCAGCCGGGACAGGGGGCAGACTAATGAAAAACTGTTTTTT. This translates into CASSRDRGQTNEKLFF.

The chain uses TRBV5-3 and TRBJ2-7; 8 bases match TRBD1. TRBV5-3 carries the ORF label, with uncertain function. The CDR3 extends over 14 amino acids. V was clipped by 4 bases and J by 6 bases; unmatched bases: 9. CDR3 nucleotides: TGTGCCAGAAGCCAGGACAGGGTCTACTCCGAGCAGTACTTC. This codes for CARSQDRVYSEQYF.

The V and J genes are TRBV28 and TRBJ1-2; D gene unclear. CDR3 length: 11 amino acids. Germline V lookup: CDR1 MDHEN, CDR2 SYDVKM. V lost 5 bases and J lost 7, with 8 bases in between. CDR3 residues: CASSHSSGYTF. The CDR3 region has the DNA TGTGCCAGCAGTCACTCTTCTGGCTACACCTTC.

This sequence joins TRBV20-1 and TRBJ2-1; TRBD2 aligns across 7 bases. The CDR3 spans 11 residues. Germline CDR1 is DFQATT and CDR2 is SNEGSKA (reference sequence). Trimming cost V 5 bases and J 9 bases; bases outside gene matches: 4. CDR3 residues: CSAPTGGEQFF. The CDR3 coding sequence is TGCAGTGCTCCCACGGGGGGTGAGCAGTTCTTC.